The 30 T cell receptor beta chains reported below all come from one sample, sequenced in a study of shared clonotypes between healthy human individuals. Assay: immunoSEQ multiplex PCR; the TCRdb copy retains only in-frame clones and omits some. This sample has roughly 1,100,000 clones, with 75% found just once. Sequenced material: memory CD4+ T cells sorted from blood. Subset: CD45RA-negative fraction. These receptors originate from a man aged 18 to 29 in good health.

The CDR3 sequence: CASSLALGNTIYF. The CDR3 DNA sequence: TGTGCCAGCAGCTTAGCCCTAGGGAACACCATATATTTT. The rearrangement joins TRBV7-2 to TRBJ1-3; D call uncertain. Germline CDR1 is SGHTA and CDR2 is FQGNSA. Between the trimmed V and J ends, which lost 0 bases and 7 bases, there was a span of 7 bases. This CDR3 is 13 amino acids long.

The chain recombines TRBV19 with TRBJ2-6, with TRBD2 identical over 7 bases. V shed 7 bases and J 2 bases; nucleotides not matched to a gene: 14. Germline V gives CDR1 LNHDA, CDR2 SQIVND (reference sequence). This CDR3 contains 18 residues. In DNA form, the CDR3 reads TGTGCCAGTAAGGGCTGGGAGGGCGTCAGGCCTGGGGCCAACGTCCTGACTTTC. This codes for CASKGWEGVRPGANVLTF.

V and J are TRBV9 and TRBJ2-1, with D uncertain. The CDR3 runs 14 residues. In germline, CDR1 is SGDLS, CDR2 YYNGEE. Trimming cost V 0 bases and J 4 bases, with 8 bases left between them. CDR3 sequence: CASSVANKYNEQFF. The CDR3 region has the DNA TGTGCCAGCAGCGTAGCAAACAAGTACAATGAGCAGTTCTTC.

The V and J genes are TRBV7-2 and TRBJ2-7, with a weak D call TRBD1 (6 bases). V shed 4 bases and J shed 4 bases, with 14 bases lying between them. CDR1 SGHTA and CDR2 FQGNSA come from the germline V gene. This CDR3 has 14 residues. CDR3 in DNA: TGTGCCAGCAGCTCGCCCGGGACACCTTACGAGCAGTACTTC. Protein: CASSSPGTPYEQYF.

The CDR3 spells CAWSVLKMGEGYTF. CDR3 DNA sequence: TGTGCCTGGAGTGTACTGAAGATGGGGGAGGGCTACACCTTC. This sequence joins TRBV30 and TRBJ1-2; TRBD1 is a possible D gene (5 bases). This CDR3 comprises 14 residues. V was clipped by 0 bases and J by 8 bases, with 16 bases between them. Germline V gene lookup returns CDR1 GTSNPN and CDR2 SVGIG (reference sequence).

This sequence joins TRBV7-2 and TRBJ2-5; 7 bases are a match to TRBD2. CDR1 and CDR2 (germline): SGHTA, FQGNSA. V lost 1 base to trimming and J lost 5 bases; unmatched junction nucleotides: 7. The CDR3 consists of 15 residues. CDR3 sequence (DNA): TGTGCCAGCAGCTTAGGCGGAGGGAGGGTGGAGACCCAGTACTTC. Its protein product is CASSLGGGRVETQYF.

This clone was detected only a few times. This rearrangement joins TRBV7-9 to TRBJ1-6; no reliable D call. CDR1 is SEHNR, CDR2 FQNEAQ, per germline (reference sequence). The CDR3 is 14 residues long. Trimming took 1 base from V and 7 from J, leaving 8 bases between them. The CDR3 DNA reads TGTGCCAGCAGCTTAGACTACCAGAATTCACCCCTCCACTTT. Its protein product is CASSLDYQNSPLHF. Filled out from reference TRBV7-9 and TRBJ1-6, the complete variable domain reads DTGVSQNPRHKITKRGQNVTFRCDPISEHNRLYWYRQTLGQGPEFLTYFQNEAQLEKSRLLSDRFSAERPKGSFSTLEIQRTEQGDSAMYLCASSLDYQNSPLHFGNGTRLTVT.

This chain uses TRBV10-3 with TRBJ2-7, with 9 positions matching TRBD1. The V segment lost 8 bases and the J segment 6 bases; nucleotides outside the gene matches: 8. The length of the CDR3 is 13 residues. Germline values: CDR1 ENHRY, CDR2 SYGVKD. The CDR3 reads CAIDSGTGTEQYF. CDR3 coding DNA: TGTGCCATCGATTCCGGGACAGGGACCGAGCAGTACTTC.

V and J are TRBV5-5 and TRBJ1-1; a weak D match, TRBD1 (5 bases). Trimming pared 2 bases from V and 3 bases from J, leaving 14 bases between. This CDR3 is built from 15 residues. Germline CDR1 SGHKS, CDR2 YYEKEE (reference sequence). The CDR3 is CASSFFTRGDTEAFF. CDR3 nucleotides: TGTGCCAGCAGCTTCTTTACGCGGGGGGACACTGAAGCTTTCTTT.

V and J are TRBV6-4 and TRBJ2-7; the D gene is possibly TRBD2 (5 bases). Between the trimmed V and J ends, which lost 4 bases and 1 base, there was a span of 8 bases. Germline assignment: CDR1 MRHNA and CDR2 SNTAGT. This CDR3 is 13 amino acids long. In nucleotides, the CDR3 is TGTGCCAGCAGTGGGGGAGTATCCTACGAGCAGTACTTC. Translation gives CASSGGVSYEQYF.

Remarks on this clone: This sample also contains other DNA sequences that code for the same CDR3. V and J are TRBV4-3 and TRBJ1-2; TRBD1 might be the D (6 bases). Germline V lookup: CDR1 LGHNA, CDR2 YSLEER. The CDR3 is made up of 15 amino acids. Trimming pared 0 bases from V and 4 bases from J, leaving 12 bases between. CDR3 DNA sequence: TGCGCCAGCAGCCAAGATAGGGGGGGCCCCTATGGCTACACCTTC. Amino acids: CASSQDRGGPYGYTF.

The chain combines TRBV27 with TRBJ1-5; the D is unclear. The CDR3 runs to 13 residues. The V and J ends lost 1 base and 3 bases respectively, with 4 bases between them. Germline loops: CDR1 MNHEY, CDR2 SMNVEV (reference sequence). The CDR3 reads CASSLWSNQPQHF. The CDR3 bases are TGTGCCAGCAGTTTATGGTCCAATCAGCCCCAGCATTTT.

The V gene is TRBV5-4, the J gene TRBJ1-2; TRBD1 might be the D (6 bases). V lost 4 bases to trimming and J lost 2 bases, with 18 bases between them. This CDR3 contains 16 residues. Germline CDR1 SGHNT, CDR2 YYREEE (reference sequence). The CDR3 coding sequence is TGTGCCAGCAGCCTGGGGGGGCCTACAGGGAACTATGGCTACACCTTC. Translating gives CASSLGGPTGNYGYTF.

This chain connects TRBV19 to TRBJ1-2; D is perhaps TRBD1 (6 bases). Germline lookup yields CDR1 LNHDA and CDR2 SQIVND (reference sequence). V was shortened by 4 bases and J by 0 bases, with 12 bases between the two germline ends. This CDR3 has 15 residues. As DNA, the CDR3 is TGTGCCAGTAGTACCCAAGGGGGGTCTAACTATGGCTACACCTTC. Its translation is CASSTQGGSNYGYTF.

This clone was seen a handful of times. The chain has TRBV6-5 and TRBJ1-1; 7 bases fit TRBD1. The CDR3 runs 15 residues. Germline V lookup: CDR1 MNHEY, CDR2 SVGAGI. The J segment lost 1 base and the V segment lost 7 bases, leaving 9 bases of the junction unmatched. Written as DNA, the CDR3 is TGTGCCAGCACGAACCGGGGACAGTCGAACACTGAAGCTTTCTTT. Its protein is CASTNRGQSNTEAFF.

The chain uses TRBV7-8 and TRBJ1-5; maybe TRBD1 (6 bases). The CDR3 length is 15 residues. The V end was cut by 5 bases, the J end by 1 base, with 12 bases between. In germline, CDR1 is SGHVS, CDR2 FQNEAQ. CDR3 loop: CASSDNGQSNQPQHF. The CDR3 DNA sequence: TGTGCCAGCAGCGATAATGGACAGAGCAATCAGCCCCAGCATTTT.

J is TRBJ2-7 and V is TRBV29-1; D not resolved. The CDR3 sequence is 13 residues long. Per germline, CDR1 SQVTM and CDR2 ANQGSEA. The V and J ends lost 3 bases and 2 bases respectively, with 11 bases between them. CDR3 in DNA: TGCAGCGTTGATGTATTGGGGACCTACGAGCAGTACTTC. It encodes CSVDVLGTYEQYF.

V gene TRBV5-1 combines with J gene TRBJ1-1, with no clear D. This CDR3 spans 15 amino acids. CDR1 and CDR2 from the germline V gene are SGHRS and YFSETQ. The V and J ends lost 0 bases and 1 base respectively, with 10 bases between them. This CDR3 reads CASSLGILANTEAFF. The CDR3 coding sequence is TGCGCCAGCAGCTTGGGGATACTGGCGAACACTGAAGCTTTCTTT.

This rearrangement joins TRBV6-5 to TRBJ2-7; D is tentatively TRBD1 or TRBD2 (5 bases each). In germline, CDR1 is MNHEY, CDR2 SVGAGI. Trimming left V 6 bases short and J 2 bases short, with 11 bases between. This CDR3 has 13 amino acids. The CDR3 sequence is CASRRDATYEQYF. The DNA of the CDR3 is TGTGCCAGCAGAAGGGACGCTACCTACGAGCAGTACTTC.

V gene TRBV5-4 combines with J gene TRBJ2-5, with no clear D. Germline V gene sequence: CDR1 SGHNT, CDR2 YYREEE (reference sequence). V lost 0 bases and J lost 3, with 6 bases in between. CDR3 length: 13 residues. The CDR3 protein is CASSLAAEETQYF. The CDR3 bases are TGTGCCAGCAGCTTGGCAGCAGAAGAGACCCAGTACTTC.

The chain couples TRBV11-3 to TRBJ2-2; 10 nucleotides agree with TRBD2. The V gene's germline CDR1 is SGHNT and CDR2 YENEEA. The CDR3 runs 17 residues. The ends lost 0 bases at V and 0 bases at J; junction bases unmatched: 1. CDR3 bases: TGTGCCAGCAGCTTAGACGGACTAGCGGCGAACACCGGGGAGCTGTTTTTT. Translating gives CASSLDGLAANTGELFF. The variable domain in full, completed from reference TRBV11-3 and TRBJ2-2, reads EAGVVQSPRYKIIEKKQPVAFWCNPISGHNTLYWYLQNLGQGPELLIRYENEEAVDDSQLPKDRFSAERLKGVDSTLKIQPAELGDSAVYLCASSLDGLAANTGELFFGEGSRLTVL.

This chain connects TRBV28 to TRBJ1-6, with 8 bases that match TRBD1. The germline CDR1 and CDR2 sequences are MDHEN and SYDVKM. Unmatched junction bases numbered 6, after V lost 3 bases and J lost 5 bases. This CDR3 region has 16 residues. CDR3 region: CASSFPQGVDNSPLHF. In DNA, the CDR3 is TGTGCCAGCAGTTTCCCACAGGGGGTAGATAATTCACCCCTCCACTTT.

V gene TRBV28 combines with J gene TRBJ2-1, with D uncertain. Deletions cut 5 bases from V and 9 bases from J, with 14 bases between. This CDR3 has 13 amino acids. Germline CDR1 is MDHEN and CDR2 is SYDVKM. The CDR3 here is CASSPQSISEQFF. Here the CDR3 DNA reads TGTGCCAGCAGTCCGCAGTCAATCAGTGAGCAGTTCTTC.

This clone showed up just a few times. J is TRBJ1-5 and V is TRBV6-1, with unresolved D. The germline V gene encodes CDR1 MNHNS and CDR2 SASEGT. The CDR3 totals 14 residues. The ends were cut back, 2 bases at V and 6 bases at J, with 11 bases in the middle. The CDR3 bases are TGTGCCAGCAGTGAATTAGTCTTCGGTCAGCCCCAGCATTTT. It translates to CASSELVFGQPQHF.

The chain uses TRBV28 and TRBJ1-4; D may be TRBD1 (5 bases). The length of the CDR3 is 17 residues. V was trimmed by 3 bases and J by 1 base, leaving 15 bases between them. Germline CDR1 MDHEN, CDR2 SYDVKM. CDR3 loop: CASSFPGTVKTNEKLFF. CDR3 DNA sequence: TGTGCCAGCAGTTTCCCTGGGACGGTTAAAACTAATGAAAAACTGTTTTTT. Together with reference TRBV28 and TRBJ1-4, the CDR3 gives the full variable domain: DVKVTQSSRYLVKRTGEKVFLECVQDMDHENMFWYRQDPGLGLRLIYFSYDVKMKEKGDIPEGYSVSREKKERFSLILESASTNQTSMYLCASSFPGTVKTNEKLFFGSGTQLSVL.

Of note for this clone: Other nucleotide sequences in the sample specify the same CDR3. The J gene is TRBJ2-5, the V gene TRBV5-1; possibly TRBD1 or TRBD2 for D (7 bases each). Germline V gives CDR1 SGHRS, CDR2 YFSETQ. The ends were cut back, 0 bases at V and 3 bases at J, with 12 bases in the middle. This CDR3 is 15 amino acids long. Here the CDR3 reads CASSLVAGGEETQYF. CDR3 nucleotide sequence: TGCGCCAGCAGCTTGGTCGCAGGGGGGGAAGAGACCCAGTACTTC.

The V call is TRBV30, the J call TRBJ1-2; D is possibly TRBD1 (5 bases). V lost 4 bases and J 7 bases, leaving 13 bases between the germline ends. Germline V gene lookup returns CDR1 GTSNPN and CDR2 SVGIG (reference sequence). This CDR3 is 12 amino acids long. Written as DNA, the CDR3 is TGTGCCTGGACAGGGAGTTTAGGTGGCTACACCTTC. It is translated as CAWTGSLGGYTF. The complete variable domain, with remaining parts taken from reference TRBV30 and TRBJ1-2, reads SQTIHQWPATLVQPVGSPLSLECTVEGTSNPNLYWYRQAAGRGLQLLFYSVGIGQISSEVPQNLSASRPQDRQFILSSKKLLLSDSGFYLCAWTGSLGGYTFGSGTRLTVV.

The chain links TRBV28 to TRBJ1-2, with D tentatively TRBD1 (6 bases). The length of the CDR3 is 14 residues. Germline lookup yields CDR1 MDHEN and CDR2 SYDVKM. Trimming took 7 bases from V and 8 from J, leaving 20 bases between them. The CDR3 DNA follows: TGTGCCAGCACCCAGGCCAGGGGAGGTGGCGGCTACACCTTC. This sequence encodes CASTQARGGGGYTF.

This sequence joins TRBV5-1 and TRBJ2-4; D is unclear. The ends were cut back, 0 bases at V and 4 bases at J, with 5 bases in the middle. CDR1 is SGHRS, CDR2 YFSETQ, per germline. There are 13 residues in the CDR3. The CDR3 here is CASSLGGKNIQYF. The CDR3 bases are TGCGCCAGCAGCTTGGGTGGGAAAAACATTCAGTACTTC.

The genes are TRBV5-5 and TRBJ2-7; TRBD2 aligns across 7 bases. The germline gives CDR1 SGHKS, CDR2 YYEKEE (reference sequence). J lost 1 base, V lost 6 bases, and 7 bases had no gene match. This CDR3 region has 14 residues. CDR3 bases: TGTGCCAGCAAAGAACTCGGGGGGTCCTACGAGCAGTACTTC. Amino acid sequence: CASKELGGSYEQYF.